The text below deals with one T cell receptor (beta chain). This specimen belongs to a study of OX40 agonist ivuxolimab in advanced cancers. Assay: immunoSEQ multiplex PCR; the TCRdb copy retains only in-frame clones and omits some. This table holds approximately 120,000 clones, 80% to 95% found once. The clonotype was recovered from an adult with an advanced solid tumor such as melanoma, head and neck, liver or kidney cancer. Sequenced material: CD4+ or CD8+ T cells sorted from blood, taken in a trial of the OX40 agonist ivuxolimab.

The CDR3 DNA sequence: TGTGCCAGCAGCTTAGACGGCCAGGCGGCGGAAAAACTGTTTTTT. Translation: CASSLDGQAAEKLFF. This chain joins TRBV7-9 and TRBJ1-4; D is ambiguous. The CDR3 covers 15 residues. CDR1 is SEHNR and CDR2 is FQNEAQ in the germline V gene (reference sequence). V lost 1 base to trimming and J lost 8 bases, with 14 bases between them.